This T cell receptor beta chain stems from a study of T cell responses to AZD1222 COVID-19 vaccine. Profiling relied on immunoSEQ multiplex PCR, and the TCRdb table lists in-frame clones only, not all of them. The sample has around 87,000 clones; approximately 90% are singletons. This TCR was recovered from an adult in good health. Specimen: peripheral blood, collected on day 0 of AZD1222 vaccination.

CDR3 in DNA: TGTGCCAGCAGCTTGGACAGGGTTGGGAGAAACACCATATATTTT. Encoded protein: CASSLDRVGRNTIYF. The gene calls are TRBV7-2 and TRBJ1-3; the match to TRBD1 covers 8 bases. The germline CDR1 and CDR2 sequences are SGHTA and FQGNSA. The length of the CDR3 is 15 residues. Trimming took 3 bases from V and 5 from J; bases not matched to a gene: 6.